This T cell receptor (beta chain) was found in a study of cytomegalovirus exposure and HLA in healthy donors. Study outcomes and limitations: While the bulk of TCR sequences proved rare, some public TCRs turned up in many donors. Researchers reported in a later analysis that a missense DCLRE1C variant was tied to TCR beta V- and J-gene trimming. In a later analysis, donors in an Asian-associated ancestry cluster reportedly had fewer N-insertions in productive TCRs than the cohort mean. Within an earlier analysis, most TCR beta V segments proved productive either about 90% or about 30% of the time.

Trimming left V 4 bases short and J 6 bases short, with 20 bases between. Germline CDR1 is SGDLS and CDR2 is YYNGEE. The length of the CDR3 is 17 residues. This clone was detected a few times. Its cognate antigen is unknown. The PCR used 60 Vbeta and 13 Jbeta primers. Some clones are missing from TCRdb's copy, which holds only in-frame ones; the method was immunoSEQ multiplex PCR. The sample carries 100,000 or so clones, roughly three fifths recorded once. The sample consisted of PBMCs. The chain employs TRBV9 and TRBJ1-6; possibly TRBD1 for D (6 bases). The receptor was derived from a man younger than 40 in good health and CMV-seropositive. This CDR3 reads CASSPRTADTRNSPLHF. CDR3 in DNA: TGTGCCAGCAGCCCAAGGACAGCCGACACACGTAATTCACCCCTCCACTTT.